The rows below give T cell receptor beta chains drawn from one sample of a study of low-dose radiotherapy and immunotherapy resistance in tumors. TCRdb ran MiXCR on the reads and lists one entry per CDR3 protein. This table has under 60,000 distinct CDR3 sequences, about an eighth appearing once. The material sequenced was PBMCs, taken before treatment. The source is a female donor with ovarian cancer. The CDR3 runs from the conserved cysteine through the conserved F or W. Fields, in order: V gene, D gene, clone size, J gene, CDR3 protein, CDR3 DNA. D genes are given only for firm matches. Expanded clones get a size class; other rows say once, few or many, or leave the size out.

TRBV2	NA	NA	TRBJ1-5	CASSESGDDQPQHF	TGTGCCAGCAGTGAAAGCGGGGATGATCAGCCCCAGCATTTT
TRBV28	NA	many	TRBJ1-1	CAVGRLNTEAFF	TGTGCCGTGGGTCGACTGAACACTGAAGCTTTCTTT
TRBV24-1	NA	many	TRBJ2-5	CATSESPGALETQYF	TGTGCCACCAGTGAATCCCCGGGGGCCCTGGAGACCCAGTACTTC
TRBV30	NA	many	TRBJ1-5	CAWSVRVNQPQHF	TGTGCCTGGAGTGTCCGAGTAAATCAGCCCCAGCATTTT
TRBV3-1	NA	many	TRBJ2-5	CASSLRGALGRETQYF	TGTGCCAGCAGCCTCCGGGGGGCCCTGGGCAGGGAGACCCAGTACTTC
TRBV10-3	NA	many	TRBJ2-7	CAISVGATYEQYF	TGTGCCATCAGTGTCGGGGCAACCTACGAGCAGTACTTC
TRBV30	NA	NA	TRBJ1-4	CAWRTNEKLFF	TGTGCCTGGCGAACGAATGAAAAACTGTTTTTT
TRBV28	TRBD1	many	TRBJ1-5	CASSFQGGGNQPQHF	TGTGCCAGCAGTTTTCAGGGGGGAGGCAATCAGCCCCAGCATTTT
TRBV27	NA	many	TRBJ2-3	CASGSDVRGTDTQYF	TGTGCCAGCGGAAGTGACGTGAGGGGCACAGATACGCAGTATTTT
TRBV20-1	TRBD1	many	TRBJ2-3	CSVSGTGGFADTQYF	TGCAGTGTCTCCGGGACAGGGGGCTTCGCAGATACGCAGTATTTT
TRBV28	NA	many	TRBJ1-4	CASSSGGIANEKLFF	TGTGCCAGCAGTTCGGGGGGGATCGCTAATGAAAAACTGTTTTTT
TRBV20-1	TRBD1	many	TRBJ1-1	CSAPDTGGEAFF	TGCAGTGCTCCGGATACAGGGGGCGAAGCTTTCTTT
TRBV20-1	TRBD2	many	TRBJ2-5	CSARLAGQETQYF	TGCAGTGCGAGACTAGCGGGCCAAGAGACCCAGTACTTC
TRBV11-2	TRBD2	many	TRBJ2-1	CASSLRFLAGNEQFF	TGTGCCAGCAGCTTAAGGTTCCTAGCGGGGAATGAGCAGTTCTTC
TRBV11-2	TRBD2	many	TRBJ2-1	CASRTGLATNNEQFF	TGTGCCAGCAGAACAGGACTAGCGACGAACAATGAGCAGTTCTTC
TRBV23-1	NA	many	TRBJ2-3	CALGGAQTDTQYF	TGCGCCCTGGGGGGGGCCCAGACAGATACGCAGTATTTT